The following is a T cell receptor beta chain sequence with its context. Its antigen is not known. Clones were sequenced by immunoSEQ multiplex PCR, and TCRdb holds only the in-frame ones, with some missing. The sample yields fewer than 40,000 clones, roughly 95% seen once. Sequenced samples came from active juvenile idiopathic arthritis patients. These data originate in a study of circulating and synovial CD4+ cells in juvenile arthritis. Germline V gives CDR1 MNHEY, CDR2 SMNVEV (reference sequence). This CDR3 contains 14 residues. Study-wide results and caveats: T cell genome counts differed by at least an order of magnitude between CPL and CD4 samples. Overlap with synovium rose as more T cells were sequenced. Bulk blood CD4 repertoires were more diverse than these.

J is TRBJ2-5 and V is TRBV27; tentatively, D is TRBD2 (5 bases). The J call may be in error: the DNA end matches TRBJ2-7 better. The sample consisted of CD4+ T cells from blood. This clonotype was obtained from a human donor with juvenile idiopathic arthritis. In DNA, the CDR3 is TGTGCCAGCAGTTCTGGAGGCGCTTTTTACGAGCAGTACTTC. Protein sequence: CASSSGGAFYEQYF.